What follows are 8 T cell receptor beta chains derived from one specimen sequenced in a study of blood T cells in healthy people across ages (dated by TCRdb to about 2015). Libraries were prepared through 5' RACE. This sample was sequenced with an Illumina HiSeq 2500. A second PCR of 7 to 11 cycles was performed with a sample-barcoded 5' primer and a J-beta primer mix. The raw public data were reprocessed by TCRdb itself: fastp quality trimming at Q25, MiXCR clonotype calling, in-frame beta chains only. All rows with the same CDR3 protein become a single entry with the most common DNA and genes. For this sample there are around 750,000 distinct CDR3 sequences; about 48% appear just once. Approximately 40% of the sample is taken by the ten largest. The source material was blood. Receptors were obtained from a man at least 80 years old in good health.

This clonotype turned up a few times. The J gene is TRBJ2-3, the V gene TRBV29-1; D not resolved. The CDR3 is 14 residues long. V was trimmed by 6 bases and J by 2 bases, leaving 15 bases between them. The V gene's germline CDR1 is SQVTM and CDR2 ANQGSEA. CDR3 sequence: CSVARHGDTDTQYF. The CDR3 nucleotides read TGCAGCGTGGCAAGGCATGGGGACACAGATACGCAGTATTTT.

This chain connects TRBV5-1 to TRBJ2-7; perhaps D is TRBD1 or TRBD2 (5 bases each). Looked up from germline, CDR1 is SGHRS and CDR2 is YFSETQ. Trimming removed 2 bases at V and 0 bases at J, with 12 bases between. The CDR3 is 15 residues long. The CDR3 protein is CASSLGPGSSYEQYF. CDR3 nucleotide sequence: TGCGCCAGCAGCTTAGGGCCAGGGAGCTCCTACGAGCAGTACTTC. Filled out from reference TRBV5-1 and TRBJ2-7, the complete variable domain reads KAGVTQTPRYLIKTRGQQVTLSCSPISGHRSVSWYQQTPGQGLQFLFEYFSETQRNKGNFPGRFSGRQFSNSRSEMNVSTLELGDSALYLCASSLGPGSSYEQYFGPGTRLTVT.

The chain combines TRBV7-2 with TRBJ2-4, with D unresolved. V lost 1 base and J 4 bases, leaving 14 bases between the germline ends. CDR3 length: 16 residues. The germline V gene has CDR1 SGHTA and CDR2 FQGNSA. CDR3 residues: CASSLGAHRQKNIQYF. The CDR3 nucleotides read TGTGCCAGCAGCTTAGGGGCCCACCGTCAAAAAAACATTCAGTACTTC.

The chain has TRBV29-1 and TRBJ2-1; 8 nucleotides line up with TRBD1. Germline lookup yields CDR1 SQVTM and CDR2 ANQGSEA. CDR3 size: 14 residues. V lost 8 bases, J lost 5 bases, and 11 bases stayed unmatched. CDR3 sequence (DNA): TGCAGCACCCGAGCCGGGACAGGTCACAATGAGCAGTTCTTC. Amino acids: CSTRAGTGHNEQFF.

J is TRBJ2-3 and V is TRBV7-3; 7 bases align to TRBD2. CDR1 is SGHTA and CDR2 is FQGTGA in the germline V gene. The CDR3 is 17 residues long. The V segment lost 0 bases and the J segment 4 bases; nucleotides outside the gene matches: 10. The CDR3 spells CASSLTGWAGVPDTQYF. In nucleotides, the CDR3 is TGTGCCAGCAGCTTAACGGGATGGGCGGGAGTCCCAGATACGCAGTATTTT.

This sequence joins TRBV12-3 or TRBV12-4 and TRBJ2-1; 10 positions match TRBD2. The DNA end is more similar to TRBJ2-7, so the J call may be wrong. This CDR3 spans 16 amino acids. CDR3 sequence: CASSSSTSGSYNEQYF. The DNA of the CDR3 is TGTGCCAGCAGTTCCTCGACTAGCGGGTCCTACAATGAGCAGTACTTC.

CDR3 sequence (DNA): TGTGCCATCAGTGAGTCGAGCAGGGTGGGATACGCGTATTTT. This codes for CAISESSRVGYAYF. This sequence joins TRBV10-3 and TRBJ2-3, with a tentative D call TRBD1 (5 bases). CDR1 and CDR2 (germline): ENHRY, SYGVKD. The CDR3 covers 14 residues. V lost 0 bases, J lost 14 bases, and 18 bases lay in between.

The chain links TRBV7-2 to TRBJ2-3; TRBD2 matches 7 bases. V dropped 5 bases and J dropped 7; count of bases not matched to a gene: 18. The CDR3 has 17 amino acids. CDR1 SGHTA and CDR2 FQGNSA come from the germline V gene. CDR3 DNA: TGTGCCAGCAGCGAACCTTGGAGGCGGGAGCCCCCAAATACGCAGTATTTT. Translated: CASSEPWRREPPNTQYF.